Listed here are 23 T cell receptor beta chains from one sample, sequenced in a study of cytomegalovirus exposure and HLA in healthy donors. Amplification used 60 Vbeta primers and 13 Jbeta primers. Data came from immunoSEQ multiplex PCR; TCRdb stores just in-frame clones and leaves some out. The table lists about 130,000 clones, about 80% of them singletons. Input material: PBMCs. These receptors were taken from a woman between 35 and 50 years old in good health and CMV-seronegative.

V usage is TRBV19 and J usage is TRBJ1-4; TRBD1 matches at 7 bases. Germline values: CDR1 LNHDA, CDR2 SQIVND (reference sequence). The CDR3 has 14 residues. The J segment lost 8 bases and the V segment lost 5 bases, leaving 8 bases of the junction unmatched. The CDR3 nucleotides read TGTGCCAGTAGTTCGAGACAGGGACGCGAAAAACTGTTTTTT. Translating it yields CASSSRQGREKLFF.

The CDR3 sequence is CASSQGTLPYEQYF. As DNA, the CDR3 is TGCGCCAGCAGCCAAGGGACACTTCCCTACGAGCAGTACTTC. The V call is TRBV5-1, the J call TRBJ2-7, with D maybe TRBD1 (6 bases). Trimming cost V 4 bases and J 2 bases, with 13 bases left between them. The CDR3 is 14 residues long. Looked up from germline, CDR1 is SGHRS and CDR2 is YFSETQ.

With respect to this clone: The junction differs from germline at one of its ends, possibly a read error. The rearrangement uses TRBV18 and TRBJ2-4, with 8 positions matching TRBD1. CDR1 and CDR2 from the germline V gene are KGHSH and LQKENI. CDR3 length: 18 amino acids. CDR3 sequence (DNA): TGTGCCGGCTCACCGCGGAGACAGGGGCCTATAGCCAAAAACATTCAGTACTTC. Encoded protein: CAGSPRRQGPIAKNIQYF.

The chain uses TRBV11-2 and TRBJ2-1; TRBD2 might be the D (6 bases). The V end was cut by 4 bases, the J end by 5 bases, with 6 bases between. Per germline, CDR1 SGHAT and CDR2 FQNNGV. The CDR3 covers 12 residues. Here the CDR3 DNA reads TGTGCCAGCAGCTGGGGGGACAATGAGCAGTTCTTC. This translates into CASSWGDNEQFF.

Concerning this clone itself: An end of the junction differs from the germline gene, which may be a read error. The J gene is TRBJ2-6, the V gene TRBV7-7, with a tentative D call TRBD1 (5 bases). In germline, CDR1 is SSHAT, CDR2 FNYEAQ (reference sequence). The CDR3 has 15 residues. The CDR3 region has the DNA TGTGCTAGCAGCCCCAGGGCCTCTGGGGCCAACGTCCTGACTTTC. Protein: CASSPRASGANVLTF.

This clone was picked up one time. The genes are TRBV4-2 and TRBJ2-1, with 8 bases identical to TRBD2. The CDR3 covers 17 residues. The V and J ends lost 1 base and 1 base, in that order; junction bases with no gene match: 6. Germline assignment: CDR1 LGHNA and CDR2 YNFKEQ. The CDR3 loop reads CASSQVGGGGSYNEQFF. As DNA, the CDR3 is TGTGCCAGCAGCCAAGTCGGCGGCGGGGGGTCCTACAATGAGCAGTTCTTC.

The chain links TRBV5-1 to TRBJ1-1; 9 bases agree with TRBD1. Germline V CDR1 and CDR2: SGHRS, YFSETQ. The junction had 8 bases not matched to a gene; V was cut back by 4 bases and J by 1 base. The CDR3 is 16 amino acids. This CDR3 reads CASSTGTGKWNTEAFF. Here the CDR3 DNA reads TGCGCCAGCAGCACCGGGACAGGGAAATGGAACACTGAAGCTTTCTTT.

This clone was observed a handful of times. The CDR3: CASSPSGPFGELFF. The DNA for the CDR3 is TGCGCCAGCAGTCCTAGCGGCCCGTTTGGGGAGCTGTTTTTT. The rearrangement links TRBV4-3 to TRBJ2-2; 7 bases align to TRBD2. Trimming at V came to 6 bases and at J to 8 bases, leaving 9 bases not matched to a gene. The CDR3 has 14 amino acids. Germline CDR1 and CDR2: LGHNA and YSLEER.

The chain joins TRBV6-6 to TRBJ2-6, with D maybe TRBD1 (6 bases). This CDR3 is 16 amino acids long. V lost 2 bases to trimming and J lost 3 bases, with 11 bases between them. The germline CDR1 and CDR2 sequences are MNHNY and SVGAGI (reference sequence). CDR3 coding DNA: TGTGCCAGCAGTTACCCCACAGGGCTTGGGGCCAACGTCCTGACTTTC. The encoded protein is CASSYPTGLGANVLTF.

This chain uses TRBV4-3 with TRBJ2-5, with 7 bases matching TRBD2. The CDR3 spans 15 residues. Germline loops: CDR1 LGHNA, CDR2 YSLEER. V was clipped by 0 bases and J by 5 bases; unmatched bases: 6. The DNA for the CDR3 is TGCGCCAGCAGCCAAGAAGCGGGGAGTGTCGAGACCCAGTACTTC. Translation: CASSQEAGSVETQYF.

This chain uses TRBV27 with TRBJ2-2, with D perhaps TRBD1 (6 bases). Germline-derived CDR1 and CDR2 are MNHEY and SMNVEV (reference sequence). The CDR3 extends over 15 amino acids. Trimming removed 3 bases from V and 0 bases from J, with 8 bases in between. CDR3 nucleotide sequence: TGTGCCAGCAGTTTCCCAGGGGCGAACACCGGGGAGCTGTTTTTT. This sequence encodes CASSFPGANTGELFF.

The rearrangement links TRBV5-8 to TRBJ2-1, with D tentatively TRBD2 (7 bases). The CDR3 has 14 amino acids. Germline V lookup: CDR1 SGHTS, CDR2 YDEGEE. V was trimmed by 4 bases and J by 6 bases, leaving 14 bases between them. DNA for the CDR3: TGTGCCAGCAGCCTCGACAGGACTAGCAATGAGCAGTTCTTC. It yields the protein CASSLDRTSNEQFF. The full variable domain, in which reference TRBV5-8 and TRBJ2-1 provide the parts outside the CDR3, is EAGVTQSPTHLIKTRGQQATLRCSPISGHTSVYWYQQALGLGLQFLLWYDEGEERNRGNFPPRFSGRQFPNYSSELNVNALELEDSALYLCASSLDRTSNEQFFGPGTRLTVL.

This clone was counted only a few times. The CDR3 DNA follows: TGTGCCAGCAGTTCCACTAGACAGGGACTCTACGAGCAGTACTTC. It specifies CASSSTRQGLYEQYF. V gene TRBV27 combines with J gene TRBJ2-7; D perhaps matches TRBD1 (7 bases). The CDR3 totals 15 residues. V dropped 4 bases and J dropped 3 bases, with 16 bases sitting between them. CDR1 is MNHEY, CDR2 SMNVEV, per germline (reference sequence).

The chain employs TRBV4-2 and TRBJ2-1; D unclear. Trimming removed 0 bases from V and 2 bases from J, with 8 bases in between. This CDR3 is 15 amino acids long. Germline values: CDR1 LGHNA, CDR2 YNFKEQ. CDR3: CASSQDPSAYNEQFF. DNA for the CDR3: TGTGCCAGCAGCCAAGACCCCAGCGCCTACAATGAGCAGTTCTTC.

This clone was picked up one time. The chain uses TRBV5-1 and TRBJ2-1; D is ambiguous. CDR1 and CDR2 (germline): SGHRS, YFSETQ. Trimming took 3 bases from V and 9 from J, leaving 13 bases between them. There are 13 residues in the CDR3. The CDR3 protein is CASSSPPGPEQFF. The CDR3 DNA follows: TGCGCCAGCAGCTCCCCTCCAGGTCCTGAGCAGTTCTTC.

J is TRBJ1-1 and V is TRBV5-1, with 8 bases that match TRBD1. After removal of 4 bases from V and 1 base from J, the junction contained 6 bases not matched to a gene. Germline V gives CDR1 SGHRS, CDR2 YFSETQ. The CDR3 covers 15 residues. The CDR3 here is CASSGDRGRNTEAFF. The CDR3 nucleotides read TGCGCCAGCAGCGGTGACAGGGGCAGGAACACTGAAGCTTTCTTT.

This chain uses TRBV7-9 with TRBJ1-4; TRBD1 matches 9 bases. V lost 5 bases to trimming and J lost 1 base; unmatched junction nucleotides: 8. This CDR3 is built from 17 residues. CDR1 is SEHNR, CDR2 FQNEAQ, per germline (reference sequence). This chain's CDR3 is CASSPDRGIGTNEKLFF. The DNA for the CDR3 is TGTGCCAGCAGCCCTGACAGGGGGATCGGAACTAATGAAAAACTGTTTTTT.

This clone was seen a few times. J is TRBJ2-6 and V is TRBV5-5, with D hard to call. The CDR3 has 15 amino acids. Germline CDR1 and CDR2: SGHKS and YYEKEE (reference sequence). V was trimmed by 2 bases and J by 2 bases, leaving 8 bases between them. The DNA for the CDR3 is TGTGCCAGCAGCTTAGTCCAGGCTGGGGCCAACGTCCTGACTTTC. Residues: CASSLVQAGANVLTF. The full variable domain, completed using reference TRBV5-5 and TRBJ2-6, is DAGVTQSPTHLIKTRGQQVTLRCSPISGHKSVSWYQQVLGQGPQFIFQYYEKEERGRGNFPDRFSARQFPNYSSELNVNALLLGDSALYLCASSLVQAGANVLTFGAGSRLTVL.

The rearrangement uses TRBV6-5 and TRBJ1-1; no clear D. The ends were cut back, 6 bases at V and 3 bases at J, with 8 bases in the middle. This CDR3 has 12 residues. Germline CDR1 is MNHEY and CDR2 is SVGAGI. The CDR3 DNA sequence: TGTGCCAGCAGGAGGGAGGACACTGAAGCTTTCTTT. Translating it yields CASRREDTEAFF.

The rearrangement links TRBV9 to TRBJ1-1; no clear D. This CDR3 is 12 amino acids long. Between the trimmed V and J ends, which lost 4 bases and 0 bases, there was a span of 4 bases. Looked up from germline, CDR1 is SGDLS and CDR2 is YYNGEE. The CDR3 reads CASSPVNTEAFF. In nucleotides, the CDR3 is TGTGCCAGCAGCCCCGTGAACACTGAAGCTTTCTTT.

The chain's CDR3 is CSVVPGVGLMNEQFF. The DNA for the CDR3 is TGCAGCGTTGTCCCGGGAGTGGGTCTGATGAATGAGCAGTTCTTC. The V and J genes are TRBV29-1 and TRBJ2-1, with D possibly TRBD2 on 6 matching bases. Germline V gene data show CDR1 as SQVTM and CDR2 as ANQGSEA. This CDR3 region has 15 residues. Trimming removed 4 bases from V and 7 bases from J, with 20 bases in between.

This chain joins TRBV11-1 and TRBJ2-7; 8 nucleotides match TRBD2. Germline CDR1 and CDR2: SGHAT and FQDESV (reference sequence). The CDR3 runs 15 residues. With V trimmed by 6 bases and J by 1 base, 8 bases remained unmatched. The DNA of the CDR3 is TGTGCCAGCAGTCTTACGACTAGCGTGTCCTACGAGCAGTACTTC. This encodes CASSLTTSVSYEQYF.

The V call is TRBV11-2, the J call TRBJ1-6, with D tentatively TRBD1 (6 bases). This CDR3 comprises 15 residues. Looked up from germline, CDR1 is SGHAT and CDR2 is FQNNGV. V was trimmed by 3 bases and J by 8 bases, leaving 14 bases between them. The CDR3 sequence: CASSFGGAGDSPLHF. CDR3 DNA sequence: TGTGCCAGCAGCTTTGGGGGGGCGGGGGATTCACCCCTCCACTTT.